This entry features one TCR beta chain sequence. Its antigen is unknown. This sample is part of a study of lymphopenia after photon versus proton radiotherapy. Notes on the study in general: Only patients who died were analyzed for survival; proton advantage is unproven. Post-nadir TCR diversity decline inversely tracked overall survival among those who died. After lymphocyte nadir, photon-treated repertoires showed oligoclonal expansion, especially CD8+ Temra. Photon-treated patients lost naive T cells and TCR diversity; proton-treated stayed stable.

The protocol was immunoSEQ multiplex PCR, while the TCRdb copy is restricted to in-frame clones and leaves out a portion. Among some 55,000 clones listed, around 85% were seen once. The material sequenced was peripheral blood, taken from a patient treated with photon-based radiotherapy. The sequence was obtained from a middle-aged man with gastric cancer.

This CDR3 reads CASSVAPTSAKNIQYF. In nucleotides, the CDR3 is TGTGCCAGCAGCGTAGCTCCGACATCAGCCAAAAACATTCAGTACTTC. The rearrangement links TRBV9 to TRBJ2-4; D ambiguous. From germline, CDR1 is SGDLS and CDR2 YYNGEE. V was cut by 0 bases and J by 0 bases, with 10 bases left in between. The CDR3 covers 16 residues.